These 10 T cell receptor beta chains were all obtained from the same sample, sequenced in a study of blood T cell repertoires in COVID-19. Data came from immunoSEQ multiplex PCR; TCRdb stores just in-frame clones and leaves some out. The data contain about 89,000 clones, around 96% of them singletons. Sequencing was performed on peripheral blood. These receptors were collected from a human donor with active COVID-19. The donor label of this sample is uncertain.

The chain carries TRBV2 and TRBJ2-7; 7 positions match TRBD1. Looked up from germline, CDR1 is SNHLY and CDR2 is FYNNEI. The CDR3 is 14 amino acids. Trimming at V came to 4 bases and at J to 7 bases, leaving 10 bases not matched to a gene. The CDR3 protein is CASSVGQSMGEQYF. The CDR3 region has the DNA TGTGCCAGCAGTGTGGGACAGTCCATGGGGGAGCAGTACTTC. Full variable domain (rest looked up from reference TRBV2 and TRBJ2-7): EPEVTQTPSHQVTQMGQEVILRCVPISNHLYFYWYRQILGQKVEFLVSFYNNEISEKSEIFDDQFSVERPDGSNFTLKIRSTKLEDSAMYFCASSVGQSMGEQYFGPGTRLTVT.

The chain couples TRBV7-9 to TRBJ2-7; D might be TRBD2 (5 bases). V lost 5 bases and J 9 bases, leaving 14 bases between the germline ends. CDR3 length: 12 amino acids. The germline gives CDR1 SEHNR, CDR2 FQNEAQ (reference sequence). DNA for the CDR3: TGTGCCAGCAGCCCCACACCCAGCGGGCAGTACTTC. Translated: CASSPTPSGQYF.

This chain joins TRBV28 and TRBJ2-7, with D possibly TRBD1 on 6 matching bases. V lost 4 bases, J lost 1 base, and 20 bases lay in between. The CDR3 runs 17 residues. Germline assignment: CDR1 MDHEN and CDR2 SYDVKM. Here the CDR3 DNA reads TGTGCCAGCAGTTCTTCTCTACTCGGACAGAGTTCCTACGAGCAGTACTTC. It translates to CASSSSLLGQSSYEQYF.

The J gene is TRBJ2-3, the V gene TRBV5-1; 8 bases match TRBD2. Looked up from germline, CDR1 is SGHRS and CDR2 is YFSETQ. Trimming at V came to 0 bases and at J to 2 bases, leaving 11 bases not matched to a gene. The CDR3 is 18 amino acids. The CDR3 DNA reads TGCGCCAGCAGCTTGGAGGCGGGGGGCCGATCTCCCACAGATACGCAGTATTTT. This translates into CASSLEAGGRSPTDTQYF.

This chain joins TRBV6-5 and TRBJ2-7, with D perhaps matching TRBD1 (6 bases). This CDR3 spans 15 amino acids. Per the germline V gene, CDR1 is MNHEY and CDR2 is SVGAGI. V was trimmed by 6 bases and J by 2 bases, leaving 17 bases between them. CDR3 sequence: CASSRGGQTPYEQYF. The CDR3 DNA follows: TGTGCCAGCAGCCGTGGGGGCCAGACCCCCTACGAGCAGTACTTC.

The V call is TRBV4-1, the J call TRBJ2-3; 9 positions agree with TRBD1. The CDR3 consists of 15 residues. J gave up 0 bases and V 5 bases, and 3 bases lay outside the gene matches. The germline CDR1 and CDR2 sequences are MGHRA and YSYEKL. The CDR3 reads CASSTGTGSTDTQYF. The CDR3, as DNA: TGCGCCAGCAGCACCGGGACAGGGAGCACAGATACGCAGTATTTT.

The chain recombines TRBV9 with TRBJ2-1, with 10 nucleotides matching TRBD2. V dropped 0 bases and J dropped 7; count of bases not matched to a gene: 7. CDR1 and CDR2 (germline): SGDLS, YYNGEE. The CDR3 extends over 16 amino acids. The CDR3 loop is CASSVEPAGGFNEQFF. CDR3 in DNA: TGTGCCAGCAGCGTAGAGCCAGCGGGGGGGTTTAATGAGCAGTTCTTC.

Written as DNA, the CDR3 is TGTGCCAGCAGTTGGGAGGGGGAGCAGTACTTC. Translating it yields CASSWEGEQYF. V is TRBV27 and J is TRBJ2-7, with 7 bases identical to TRBD2. Per the germline V gene, CDR1 is MNHEY and CDR2 is SMNVEV (reference sequence). CDR3 length equals 11 residues. The trim removed 4 bases at V and 7 bases at J, leaving 1 base unmatched.

The chain employs TRBV12-3 or TRBV12-4 and TRBJ1-2, with TRBD1 as a possible D gene (5 bases). V was pared by 6 bases and J by 7 bases, with 15 bases between. The CDR3 contains 13 residues. The CDR3 sequence is CASSFTQGFGYTF. CDR3 bases: TGTGCCAGCAGCTTCACTCAGGGTTTTGGCTACACCTTC.

This clone occurred once. This sequence joins TRBV25-1 and TRBJ2-3, with 10 bases matching TRBD1. V dropped 9 bases and J dropped 1; count of bases not matched to a gene: 1. The CDR3 runs 13 residues. Germline-derived CDR1 and CDR2 are MGHDK and SYGVNS. The DNA of the CDR3 is TGTGCCAGTGGACAGGGGGGCACAGATACGCAGTATTTT. Amino acids: CASGQGGTDTQYF.